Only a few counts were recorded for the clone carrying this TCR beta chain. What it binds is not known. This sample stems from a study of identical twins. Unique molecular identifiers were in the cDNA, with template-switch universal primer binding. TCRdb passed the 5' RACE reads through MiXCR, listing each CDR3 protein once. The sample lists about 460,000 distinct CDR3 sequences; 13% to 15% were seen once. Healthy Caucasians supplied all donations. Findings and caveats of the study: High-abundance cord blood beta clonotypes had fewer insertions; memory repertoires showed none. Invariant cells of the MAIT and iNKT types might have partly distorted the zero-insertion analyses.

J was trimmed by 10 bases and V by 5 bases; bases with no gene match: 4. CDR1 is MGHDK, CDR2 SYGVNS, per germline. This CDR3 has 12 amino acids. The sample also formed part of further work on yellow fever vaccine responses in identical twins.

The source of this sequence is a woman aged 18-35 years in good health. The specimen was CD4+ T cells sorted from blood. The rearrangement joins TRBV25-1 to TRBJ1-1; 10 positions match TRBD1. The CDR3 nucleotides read TGTGCCAGCAGTCCCGGGACAGGGGTAGCTTTCTTT. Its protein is CASSPGTGVAFF.